These 28 T cell receptor beta chains were all obtained from the same sample, sequenced in a study of CD8 T cells in ankylosing spondylitis. TCRdb fed the 5' RACE reads into MiXCR, producing one record per CDR3 protein. Found here are under 200,000 distinct CDR3 sequences, roughly 11% of them singletons; the top ten hold roughly 29%. The sample was blood, either unsorted or a sorted T cell fraction (not recorded which). The receptors were sampled from a male donor with ankylosing spondylitis or in good health (not recorded which).

A note on this clonotype: Just one base apart from a much larger clone, this may be a read error. The J gene is TRBJ2-1, the V gene TRBV28; 10 bases match TRBD2. In germline, CDR1 is MDHEN, CDR2 SYDVKM. The CDR3 contains 14 residues. CDR3 nucleotide sequence: TGTGCCAGCGTAGCGGGGGGCATCTACAAAGAGCAGTTCTTC. As protein: CASVAGGIYKEQFF.

This clonotype was picked up many times. This chain joins TRBV18 and TRBJ2-2; D is undetermined. This CDR3 is built from 16 residues. The ends were cut back, 3 bases at V and 0 bases at J, with 11 bases in the middle. Germline V lookup: CDR1 KGHSH, CDR2 LQKENI. Here the CDR3 DNA reads TGTGCCAGCTCACCCCCAACGTCCGCGAACACCGGGGAGCTGTTTTTT. Translation gives CASSPPTSANTGELFF.

This clonotype occurred many times. The chain is built from TRBV4-3 and TRBJ1-1; 8 bases match TRBD1. Germline CDR1 is LGHNA and CDR2 is YSLEER. This CDR3 is 19 amino acids long. J gave up 1 base and V 2 bases, and 15 bases lay outside the gene matches. The CDR3 bases are TGCGCCAGCAGCCAAATTACTCCGGGACAGGCCCTACCGAACACTGAAGCTTTCTTT. Protein product: CASSQITPGQALPNTEAFF.

This clonotype appeared many times. The chain has TRBV20-1 and TRBJ1-1; D not resolved. The CDR3 consists of 13 residues. CDR1 is DFQATT and CDR2 is SNEGSKA in the germline V gene (reference sequence). The CDR3: CSSSDAMNTEAFF. The CDR3 bases are TGCAGCTCATCGGACGCTATGAACACTGAAGCTTTCTTT.

This clonotype was picked up many times. The V gene is TRBV18, the J gene TRBJ2-1; D is unresolved. Germline CDR1 KGHSH, CDR2 LQKENI. The CDR3 runs to 17 residues. V lost 6 bases and J lost 0, with 18 bases in between. CDR3 in amino acids: CASSPDLGSSSYNEQFF. CDR3 in DNA: TGTGCCAGCTCCCCCGATCTAGGCTCGAGCTCCTACAATGAGCAGTTCTTC.

The gene calls are TRBV9 and TRBJ2-1, with D perhaps TRBD1 or TRBD2 (6 bases each). With 0 bases removed from V and 6 bases from J, the gap between germline ends came to 13 bases. Germline V gives CDR1 SGDLS, CDR2 YYNGEE. This CDR3 has 15 amino acids. In DNA, the CDR3 is TGTGCCAGCAGCGTAGACTCGGGGGCAGGCAATGAGCAGTTCTTC. It codes for CASSVDSGAGNEQFF.

This clonotype was picked up many times. The chain carries TRBV5-1 and TRBJ1-1, with D possibly TRBD1 on 5 matching bases. CDR3 length: 15 residues. Germline V lookup: CDR1 SGHRS, CDR2 YFSETQ. The V end was cut by 5 bases, the J end by 2 bases, with 16 bases between. The CDR3 DNA reads as TGCGCCAGCAGATACTCGACAGTCCTAAACACTGAAGCTTTCTTT. Protein: CASRYSTVLNTEAFF.

Many counts were recorded for this clonotype. The rearrangement uses TRBV12-3 or TRBV12-4 and TRBJ1-2, with 7 bases that match TRBD1. With 5 bases clipped from V and 2 bases from J, the junction kept 8 bases outside the gene matches. There are 15 residues in the CDR3. In DNA, the CDR3 is TGTGCCAGCAGTCCTCAACAGGGGCCCAACTATGGCTACACCTTC. Protein: CASSPQQGPNYGYTF.

This clonotype occurred many times. The chain is built from TRBV6-5 and TRBJ1-1; maybe TRBD1 (5 bases). CDR1 is MNHEY and CDR2 is SVGAGI in the germline V gene. This CDR3 spans 15 amino acids. V lost 2 bases and J lost 3, with 13 bases in between. Written as DNA, the CDR3 is TGTGCCAGCAGTTACGGGGCAGCCGGGGACACTGAAGCTTTCTTT. It codes for CASSYGAAGDTEAFF.

Worth noting for this clonotype: This may be a read error: a much more frequent sequence differs by one nucleotide. The chain employs TRBV12-3 or TRBV12-4 and TRBJ2-2; maybe TRBD1 (6 bases). This CDR3 contains 14 residues. CDR3 sequence reads: CVSSETRGPGELFF. CDR3 coding DNA: TGTGTCAGCAGCGAGACCAGGGGTCCCGGGGAGCTGTTTTTT.

This clonotype was counted at least ten times. This chain joins TRBV29-1 and TRBJ2-1; TRBD1 is a possible D gene (6 bases). CDR1 and CDR2 (germline): SQVTM, ANQGSEA. V was trimmed by 4 bases and J by 1 base, leaving 14 bases between them. The CDR3 length is 15 residues. The CDR3 DNA is TGCAGCGTTGTCCTAGGGACACGGTCCTACAATGAGCAGTTCTTC. Encoded protein: CSVVLGTRSYNEQFF.

As for this clonotype: One end of the junction does not line up with germline, which may come from a read error. The rearrangement joins TRBV24-1 to TRBJ1-6, with a possible D match to TRBD1 (5 bases). Germline CDR1 is KGHDR and CDR2 is SFDVKD. This CDR3 is 15 amino acids long. CDR3: CSFWGQGPGNSPLHF. The CDR3 DNA reads as TGCAGTTTCTGGGGCCAGGGTCCGGGTAATTCACCCCTCCACTTT.

The gene calls are TRBV7-9 and TRBJ1-1, with D maybe TRBD1 (5 bases). Trimming pared 4 bases from V and 2 bases from J, leaving 14 bases between. This CDR3 comprises 15 residues. Germline V gene sequence: CDR1 SEHNR, CDR2 FQNEAQ (reference sequence). The CDR3 region has the DNA TGTGCCAGCAGCTCAAGGGGCCAGACTAACACTGAAGCTTTCTTT. Protein sequence: CASSSRGQTNTEAFF. The entire variable domain, with the rest obtained from reference TRBV7-9 and TRBJ1-1, is as follows: DTGVSQNPRHKITKRGQNVTFRCDPISEHNRLYWYRQTLGQGPEFLTYFQNEAQLEKSRLLSDRFSAERPKGSFSTLEIQRTEQGDSAMYLCASSSRGQTNTEAFFGQGTRLTVV.

The V call is TRBV2, the J call TRBJ2-2, with D possibly TRBD1 on 5 matching bases. V lost 7 bases and J lost 5, with 17 bases in between. Germline loops: CDR1 SNHLY, CDR2 FYNNEI. This CDR3 spans 15 amino acids. CDR3 protein: CASNDAQGGTGELFF. CDR3 coding DNA: TGTGCCAGCAATGATGCGCAGGGCGGAACCGGGGAGCTGTTTTTT.

This clonotype was counted many times. The chain joins TRBV5-1 to TRBJ2-1; D is unresolved. V was shortened by 0 bases and J by 1 base, with 11 bases between the two germline ends. Germline CDR1 SGHRS, CDR2 YFSETQ. The CDR3 is 16 residues long. In DNA form, the CDR3 reads TGCGCCAGCAGCTTGGGTCCTAGATCTTCCTACAATGAGCAGTTCTTC. Translating gives CASSLGPRSSYNEQFF.

Many counts were recorded for this clonotype. The chain combines TRBV5-1 with TRBJ2-7; 7 bases are shared with TRBD1. This CDR3 is built from 14 residues. The V and J ends lost 0 bases and 4 bases, in that order; junction bases with no gene match: 4. Germline values: CDR1 SGHRS, CDR2 YFSETQ. The CDR3 coding sequence is TGCGCCAGCAGCTTGGAGGGGGCCTTATACGAGCAGTACTTC. This gives the protein CASSLEGALYEQYF.

This clonotype was detected many times. The CDR3 sequence: CASSFGGHYTGELFF. The CDR3 DNA follows: TGTGCCAGCTCTTTCGGAGGGCATTACACCGGGGAGCTGTTTTTT. This chain connects TRBV3-1 to TRBJ2-2, with D perhaps TRBD2 (6 bases). This CDR3 is built from 15 residues. CDR1 and CDR2 (germline): LGHDT, YNNKEL (reference sequence). V dropped 8 bases and J dropped 3 bases, with 16 bases sitting between them.

This clonotype showed up many times. In DNA form, the CDR3 reads TGCAGTGTTGAGGGGGCCCAAGAGACCCAGTACTTC. This translates into CSVEGAQETQYF. V and J are TRBV20-1 and TRBJ2-5; 7 bases are shared with TRBD1. With 7 bases clipped from V and 1 base from J, the junction kept 3 bases outside the gene matches. The CDR3 is 12 residues long. Germline V gene sequence: CDR1 DFQATT, CDR2 SNEGSKA (reference sequence).

The chain employs TRBV5-1 and TRBJ2-1, with TRBD1 matching over 12 bases. The germline V gene has CDR1 SGHRS and CDR2 YFSETQ. V shed 4 bases, J shed 4 bases, and the junction held 3 bases outside the gene matches. The CDR3 contains 15 residues. CDR3 nucleotides: TGCGCCAGCAGCAAGGGACAGGGGGCATACAATGAGCAGTTCTTC. This translates into CASSKGQGAYNEQFF.

As for this clonotype: With a much larger clone just one base away, this may be a read error. This sequence joins TRBV20-1 and TRBJ2-5, with 8 bases lining up with TRBD2. CDR3 length equals 14 residues. Germline assignment: CDR1 DFQATT and CDR2 SNEGSKA (reference sequence). V was pared by 6 bases and J by 9 bases, with 15 bases of the junction left unmatched. The CDR3 DNA reads TGCAGTGCCCCGGCGGCAGCGGGAGACCAAGCCCAGTACTTC. Encoded protein: CSAPAAAGDQAQYF.

This clonotype was seen at least ten times. The chain employs TRBV20-1 and TRBJ2-3; no reliable D call. The germline V gene has CDR1 DFQATT and CDR2 SNEGSKA (reference sequence). This CDR3 is built from 12 residues. The V end lost 3 bases, the J end lost 6 bases, and 10 bases lay between the germline ends. Here the CDR3 DNA reads TGCAGTGCTAGCTGGCGGTCGGATACGCAGTATTTT. Its protein is CSASWRSDTQYF.

Ten or more counts support this clonotype. This chain uses TRBV29-1 with TRBJ1-1, with D hard to call. Germline assignment: CDR1 SQVTM and CDR2 ANQGSEA. V lost 4 bases and J 6 bases, leaving 12 bases between the germline ends. This CDR3 is 12 amino acids long. CDR3 residues: CSVGREGPEAFF. In nucleotides, the CDR3 is TGCAGCGTTGGGAGGGAAGGGCCTGAAGCTTTCTTT.

This clonotype was found many times. The chain links TRBV25-1 to TRBJ2-3; 9 bases are shared with TRBD1. CDR1 and CDR2 (germline): MGHDK, SYGVNS. The CDR3 runs to 15 residues. V lost 4 bases, J lost 3 bases, and 5 bases stayed unmatched. The DNA of the CDR3 is TGTGCCAGCAGTGGGGGACAGGGTTGGACAGATACGCAGTATTTT. As protein: CASSGGQGWTDTQYF.

This sequence joins TRBV27 and TRBJ1-5; D remains unclear. CDR1 is MNHEY, CDR2 SMNVEV, per germline (reference sequence). V was shortened by 0 bases and J by 6 bases, with 6 bases between the two germline ends. The CDR3 consists of 13 residues. The CDR3 reads CASSLSGGQPQHF. The DNA for the CDR3 is TGTGCCAGCAGTTTATCAGGAGGTCAGCCCCAGCATTTT.

This clonotype occurred many times. The chain employs TRBV3-1 and TRBJ1-2; D is possibly TRBD1 (5 bases). The CDR3 runs 14 residues. Germline CDR1 reads LGHDT; CDR2 reads YNNKEL (reference sequence). V gave up 0 bases and J gave up 5 bases, with 10 bases separating them. The CDR3 loop reads CASSQETGFYGYTF. CDR3 nucleotides: TGTGCCAGCAGCCAAGAAACAGGATTTTATGGCTACACCTTC.

The chain links TRBV5-1 to TRBJ2-7; 13 bases match TRBD2. Germline V gives CDR1 SGHRS, CDR2 YFSETQ. The CDR3 has 18 amino acids. V was pared by 0 bases and J by 0 bases, with 6 bases of the junction left unmatched. The CDR3: CASSLGTRTSGSSYEQYF. The DNA for the CDR3 is TGCGCCAGCAGCTTGGGCACTCGGACTAGCGGGAGCTCCTACGAGCAGTACTTC.

This clonotype has a count of ten or more. The V gene is TRBV12-3 or TRBV12-4, the J gene TRBJ1-1; D possibly corresponds to TRBD1 (6 bases). V shed 1 base and J shed 0 bases, with 15 bases lying between them. The CDR3 sequence is 17 residues long. CDR3 sequence reads: CASSLGKFGGMNTEAFF. DNA of the CDR3: TGTGCCAGCAGTTTAGGGAAGTTCGGGGGCATGAACACTGAAGCTTTCTTT.

This clonotype has more than one count but fewer than ten. The chain uses TRBV5-1 and TRBJ2-1, with 7 bases lining up with TRBD2. The CDR3 covers 15 residues. Germline CDR1 SGHRS, CDR2 YFSETQ. V dropped 7 bases and J dropped 8; count of bases not matched to a gene: 15. The CDR3 spells CASSLDPTSFDEQFF. In nucleotides, the CDR3 is TGCGCCAGCTCCCTAGACCCGACTAGCTTCGATGAGCAGTTCTTC.